Here is one T cell receptor (beta chain) with its context. These data are taken from a study of blood T cell repertoires in COVID-19. Looked up from germline, CDR1 is SGDLS and CDR2 is YYNGEE. The germline V and J ends were trimmed by 0 bases and 3 bases, with 11 bases remaining between them. The CDR3 contains 15 residues. As handled by the study authors: Nucleated cell number was recorded as an estimate derived from reference gene primer amplification. Sequenced by immunoSEQ multiplex PCR; TCRdb stores in-frame clones only, minus some. The DNA was the basis for D and trimming; V, J and clone size are from that table. The sample consists of about 42,000 clones, approximately 91% of them appearing once.

The source of this sequence is a human donor in a cohort sampled during active COVID-19. Sequencing was done on a sample of peripheral blood. This rearrangement joins TRBV9 to TRBJ2-3; no definite D call. CDR3 sequence (DNA): TGTGCCAGCAGCGTAGGAGGATTTAATACAGATACGCAGTATTTT. Protein product: CASSVGGFNTDTQYF.